This note documents a single T cell receptor beta chain sequence. The V gene end was trimmed by 1 base and the J gene end by 6 bases; junction bases not matched to a gene: 8. The germline CDR1 and CDR2 sequences are SGHRS and YFSETQ. The CDR3 contains 16 residues. The data are from a study of blood T cell repertoires in COVID-19. In the original processing: The assay estimated nucleated cells by amplifying reference gene primers. TCRdb's copy holds only in-frame clones and misses some; the assay was immunoSEQ multiplex PCR. V, J and clone size were drawn from that table, and D and trimming were deduced from the DNA. The table lists 120,000 or so clones, about 86% of them singletons.

V usage is TRBV5-1 and J usage is TRBJ2-1, with 9 bases matching TRBD1. The sequence was obtained from a woman aged 50 to 65 with acute or convalescent COVID-19. The sample taken for sequencing was peripheral blood. CDR3 residues: CASSLFGQGRVNEQFF. CDR3 coding DNA: TGCGCCAGCAGCTTGTTTGGACAGGGGAGGGTCAATGAGCAGTTCTTC.